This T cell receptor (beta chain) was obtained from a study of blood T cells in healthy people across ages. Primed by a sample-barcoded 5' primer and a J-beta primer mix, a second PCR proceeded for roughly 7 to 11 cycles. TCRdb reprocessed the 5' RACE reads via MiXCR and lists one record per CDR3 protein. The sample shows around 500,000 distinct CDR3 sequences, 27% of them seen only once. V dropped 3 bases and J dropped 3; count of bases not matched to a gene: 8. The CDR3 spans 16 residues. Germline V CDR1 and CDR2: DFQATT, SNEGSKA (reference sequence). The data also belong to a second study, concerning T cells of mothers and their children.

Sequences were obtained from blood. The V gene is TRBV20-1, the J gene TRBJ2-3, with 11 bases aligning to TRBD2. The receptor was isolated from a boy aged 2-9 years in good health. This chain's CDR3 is CSASPVAGGRTDTQYF. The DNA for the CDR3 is TGCAGTGCTAGTCCGGTAGCGGGAGGGCGGACAGATACGCAGTATTTT.